This entry describes one T cell receptor beta chain. The clone's antigen remains unknown. Qualities for individual bases were not recorded, and no much larger clone is one base off. Using the deep immunoSEQ assay, multiplex PCR amplified TCR CDR3 regions from genomic DNA. Extracted genomic DNA from each cell subset was distributed evenly across all wells of several immunoSEQ 96-well plates, and each plate was treated as a replicate. For unsorted PBMC, 300 ng genomic DNA, equal to 32,000 or so T cell genomes, was loaded into each replicate PCR. Ten immunoSEQ deep assay plates were used to sequence the unsorted PBMC genomic DNA. Purified libraries were measured with a Qubit 3.0 fluorometer, size-checked on a Bioanalyzer 2100, and measured again with the KAPA Library Quantification kit. Every immunoSEQ 96-well plate was sequenced on a dedicated single-read 150-cycle Illumina NextSeq 550 flow cell. Per the source publication's procedure: The immunoSEQ output contained only junctional sequences without quality scores, so filtering could not match that applied to full-length reads. Sequences were annotated with PyIR, a Python wrapper for IgBLAST v1.9, using IMGT germline references to assign V/J genes and CDR3. Any read was removed if the V/J assignment was weak (E-value above 1e-6), the CDR3 was missing, or the read contained stop codons, out-of-frame junctions, or ambiguous translated residues. V3J clonotypes were defined by identical inferred V gene, J gene, and CDR3 amino acid sequence. The percentage overlap between two repertoires was calculated by dividing the number of shared unique clonotypes by the size of the smaller repertoire. Richness of each repertoire was evaluated using RTK rarefaction, the Chao1 estimator, and Recon v2.1 estimates of unobserved clonotypes. The source is immuneACCESS, and TCRdb retained only in-frame sequences with V and J called. Part of the clones is not carried over; for the studies checked, unresolved V genes explain less than half of this, and the remainder is unexplained. V, J and clone size were drawn from that table, and D and trimming were deduced from the DNA. The sample includes about half a million clones, with about 78% observed a single time. Of the sample, around 12% falls within the top ten clones.

Via the germline V gene (reference sequence), CDR1 is LNHDA and CDR2 SQIVND. Counted from cysteine to phenylalanine, this CDR3 has 16 amino acids. Just CDR3 DNA is preserved here, 48 bases in frame from base 1. After removal of 6 bases from V and 8 bases from J, the junction retains 16 bases not matched to a gene. These data come from a study of shared clonotypes between healthy human individuals (dated by TCRdb to 2020 to 2022). Some background on the complete study: The cohort included a few men and a couple of women between 18 and 49 years of age. To estimate repertoire size and how much clonotype sharing occurs between individuals, the study deeply sequenced the blood TCR repertoires of a handful of healthy adults. To increase sequencing depth and limit assay-specific biases, TCR repertoire library preparation and sequencing were carried out by different laboratories using diverse techniques. Per donor, leukapheresis produced somewhere between about 0.94 and 9 billion PBMCs. The paper as a whole reports these results and caveats: Pairwise subsampling indicated that sequencing depth was expected to affect the degree of clonotype sharing among donors. Sampling was limited to blood, and TCR repertoires in tissue likely differ from TCR repertoires in blood. Because the study included a small number of donors, the genetic and exposure-history diversity represented was limited.

Healthy HIV-negative adults with no recently reported acute infections or vaccinations were included as donors. Every donor was a Caucasian adult residing in Nashville, Tennessee, USA. For unsorted samples, tens of millions of PBMCs were counted, and genomic DNA was extracted using the QIAamp DNA Blood Mini kit. Blood was obtained by leukapheresis, after which PBMCs were separated by Ficoll-Histopaque density gradient centrifugation and cryopreserved in liquid nitrogen vapor phase. The TCR originated in a woman between 40 and 55 years old in good health. Some clones in this sample may be carry-over from other donors' samples. The sequenced material came from PBMCs. The sequence links TRBV19 to TRBJ2-1; the central 7 bases match TRBD2. CDR3 sequence: CASSPGRAAGVDEQFF. Read as DNA, the sequence is TGTGCCAGTAGCCCCGGGCGCGCCGCGGGGGTCGATGAGCAGTTCTTC.